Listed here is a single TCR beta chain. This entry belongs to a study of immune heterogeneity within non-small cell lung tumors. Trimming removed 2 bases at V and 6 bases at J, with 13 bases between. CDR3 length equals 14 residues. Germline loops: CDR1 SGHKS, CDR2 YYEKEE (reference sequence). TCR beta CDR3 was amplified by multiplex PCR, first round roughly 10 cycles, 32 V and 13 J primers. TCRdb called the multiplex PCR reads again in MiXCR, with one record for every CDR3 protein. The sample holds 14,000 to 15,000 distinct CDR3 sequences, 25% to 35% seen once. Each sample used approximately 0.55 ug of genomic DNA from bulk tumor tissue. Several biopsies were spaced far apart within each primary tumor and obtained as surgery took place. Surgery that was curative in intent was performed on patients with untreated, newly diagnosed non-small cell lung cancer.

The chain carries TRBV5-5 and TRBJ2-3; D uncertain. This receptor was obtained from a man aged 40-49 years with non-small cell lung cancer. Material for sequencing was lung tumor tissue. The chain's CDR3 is CASSFLSDQDTQYF. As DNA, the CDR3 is TGTGCCAGCAGCTTCTTATCAGACCAGGATACGCAGTATTTT.